One T cell receptor (beta chain) is described in this entry. Its cognate antigen is unknown. Germline V gives CDR1 SGHRS, CDR2 YFSETQ. Trimming removed 4 bases at V and 5 bases at J, with 13 bases between. The CDR3 extends over 14 amino acids. This entry comes from a study of long-term antiretroviral therapy in people with HIV. They ran version v3.0 of the immunoSEQ assay at survey level. Clones were sequenced by immunoSEQ multiplex PCR, and TCRdb holds only the in-frame ones, with some missing. The sample includes around 31,000 clones, approximately 86% seen only once; the top ten take 6% to 8.5%. United States facilities provided treatment to all participants with HIV. Study-wide results and limits: Control repertoires displayed wider CDR3 length ranges than the HIV repertoires.

V usage is TRBV5-1 and J usage is TRBJ1-3, with D hard to call. The sequences come from unsorted PBMCs, collected approximately 5 years before starting antiretroviral therapy. The clonotype was recovered from a man between 50 and 59 years old with HIV. The CDR3 DNA sequence: TGCGCCAGCAGCCCAAGCGGAACTAGAAACACCATATATTTT. Translated: CASSPSGTRNTIYF.